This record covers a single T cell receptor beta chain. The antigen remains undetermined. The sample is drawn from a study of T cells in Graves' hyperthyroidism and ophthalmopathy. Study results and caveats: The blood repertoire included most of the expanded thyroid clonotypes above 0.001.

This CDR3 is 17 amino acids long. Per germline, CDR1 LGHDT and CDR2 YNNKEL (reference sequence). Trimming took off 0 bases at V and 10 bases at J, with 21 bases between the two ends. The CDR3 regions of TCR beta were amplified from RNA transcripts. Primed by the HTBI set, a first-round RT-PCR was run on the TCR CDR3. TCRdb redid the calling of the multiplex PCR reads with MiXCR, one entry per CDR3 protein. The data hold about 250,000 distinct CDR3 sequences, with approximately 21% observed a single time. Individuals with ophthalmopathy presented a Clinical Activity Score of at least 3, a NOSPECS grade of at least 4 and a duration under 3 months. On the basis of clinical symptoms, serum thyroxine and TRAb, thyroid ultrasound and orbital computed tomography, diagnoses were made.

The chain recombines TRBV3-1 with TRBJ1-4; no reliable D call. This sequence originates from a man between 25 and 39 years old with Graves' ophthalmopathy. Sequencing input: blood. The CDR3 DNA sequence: TGTGCCAGCAGCCAAGATTTGGGTAGGGTGTCGATCCGAAAACTGTTTTTT. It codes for CASSQDLGRVSIRKLFF.